This T cell receptor (beta chain) originates from a study of OX40 agonist ivuxolimab in advanced cancers. Using immunoSEQ multiplex PCR, the repertoire was profiled, and TCRdb retains in-frame clones only, with some absent. The sample comprises approximately 100,000 clones, about 90% of which are singletons, and around 1.6% rests with the top ten. CDR3 length: 16 residues. Germline V lookup: CDR1 SGHDN, CDR2 FVKESK. Trimming cost V 2 bases and J 4 bases, with 14 bases left between them. The TCR was taken from an adult with an advanced solid tumor such as melanoma, head and neck, liver or kidney cancer. Sequenced here: CD4+ or CD8+ T cells sorted from blood, sampled in a trial of the OX40 agonist ivuxolimab. The rearrangement uses TRBV14 and TRBJ2-2; D is ambiguous. DNA for the CDR3: TGTGCCAGCAGCCAACATCCCCCGGCGAGCACCGGGGAGCTGTTTTTT. Encoded protein: CASSQHPPASTGELFF.